One sample yielded the 32 T cell receptor beta chains listed below, sequenced in a study of beta chain features in type 1 diabetes. Regarding the study as a whole: Shorter TCRB CDR3s, moderately but significantly so, were found in Type 1 diabetes patients in all four CD4+ subsets.

Reverse transcribing all isolated RNA meant expressed TCRB transcripts were sequenced. This table comes from immunoSEQ multiplex PCR, and its TCRdb copy is limited to in-frame clones, with some not included. The table records fewer than 400,000 clones, 7% to 10% of them present only once. No cognate antigen is known for these TCRs. The sequencing sample was made of central memory CD4+ T cells from blood. These receptors all stem from a young man with type 1 diabetes.

CDR3 protein: CASSADRGAFGEQYF. As DNA, the CDR3 is TGTGCCAGCAGCGCGGACAGGGGAGCCTTCGGCGAGCAGTACTTC. The chain combines TRBV5-6 with TRBJ2-7, with 9 positions matching TRBD1. V shed 4 bases, J shed 6 bases, and the junction held 11 bases outside the gene matches. This CDR3 has 15 residues. Germline V gives CDR1 SGHDT, CDR2 YYEEEE.

A note on this clone: This may be a read error, as it is one base from a much larger clone. CDR3 amino acids: CASSLSDTQYF. The CDR3 coding sequence is TGTGCCAGCAGCTTGTCAGATACGCAGTATTTT. The V and J genes are TRBV5-8 and TRBJ2-3; no reliable D call. The ends were cut back, 1 base at V and 4 bases at J, with 1 base in the middle. Germline CDR1 is SGHTS and CDR2 is YDEGEE. The CDR3 is 11 amino acids.

This clone has only a few counts. This rearrangement joins TRBV13 to TRBJ2-5, with D unclear. V lost 1 base and J lost 5, with 8 bases in between. The CDR3 contains 13 residues. Looked up from germline, CDR1 is PRHDT and CDR2 is FYEKMQ (reference sequence). CDR3 amino acids: CASSLAARETQYF. Written as DNA, the CDR3 is TGTGCCAGCAGCTTAGCCGCCCGGGAGACCCAGTACTTC. Variable domain in full (rest from reference TRBV13 and TRBJ2-5): AAGVIQSPRHLIKEKRETATLKCYPIPRHDTVYWYQQGPGQDPQFLISFYEKMQSDKGSIPDRFSAQQFSDYHSELNMSSLELGDSALYFCASSLAARETQYFGPGTRLLVL.

This chain links TRBV25-1 with TRBJ1-6, with 7 nucleotides matching TRBD1. This CDR3 has 14 amino acids. Losses at the gene ends were 5 bases for V and 6 bases for J; bases not matched to a gene: 4. Per germline, CDR1 MGHDK and CDR2 SYGVNS. CDR3 DNA sequence: TGTGCCAGCAGTTTACCAGGGGGTAATTCACCCCTCCACTTT. It yields the protein CASSLPGGNSPLHF. The whole variable domain, remainder taken from reference TRBV25-1 and TRBJ1-6, is EADIYQTPRYLVIGTGKKITLECSQTMGHDKMYWYQQDPGMELHLIHYSYGVNSTEKGDLSSESTVSRIRTEHFPLTLESARPSHTSQYLCASSLPGGNSPLHFGNGTRLTVT.

The rearrangement uses TRBV5-1 and TRBJ1-1; D gene unclear. Germline-derived CDR1 and CDR2 are SGHRS and YFSETQ. The V and J ends lost 0 bases and 6 bases respectively, with 6 bases between them. This CDR3 comprises 12 residues. The CDR3 sequence: CASSLVGPEAFF. Written as DNA, the CDR3 is TGCGCCAGCAGCTTGGTAGGGCCTGAAGCTTTCTTT.

This clone has just a few counts. The V gene is TRBV18, the J gene TRBJ1-5, with D possibly matching TRBD1 (5 bases). Trimming shortened V by 3 bases and J by 8 bases, and 11 bases separated the two germline ends. There are 13 residues in the CDR3. Germline CDR1 and CDR2: KGHSH and LQKENI. The DNA of the CDR3 is TGTGCCAGCTCACCCCAGGGAAAGGAGCCCCAGCATTTT. Translated, it gives CASSPQGKEPQHF.

There are a few counts of this clone. The genes are TRBV4-3 and TRBJ1-2; 7 bases are shared with TRBD1. The CDR3 contains 14 residues. CDR1 and CDR2 (germline): LGHNA, YSLEER. J lost 9 bases, V lost 0 bases, and 7 bases had no gene match. CDR3 loop: CASSQDGGGGSYTF. CDR3 nucleotides: TGCGCCAGCAGCCAAGATGGAGGGGGCGGAAGCTACACCTTC.

This rearrangement joins TRBV10-3 to TRBJ1-5; D not resolved. In germline, CDR1 is ENHRY, CDR2 SYGVKD. Trimming left V 3 bases short and J 4 bases short, with 7 bases between. This CDR3 is built from 13 residues. As DNA, the CDR3 is TGTGCCATCAGTGATGGGTTAAATCAGCCCCAGCATTTT. This gives the protein CAISDGLNQPQHF.

This sequence joins TRBV30 and TRBJ1-2; no clear D gene. CDR1 and CDR2 from the germline V gene are GTSNPN and SVGIG (reference sequence). CDR3 length: 12 amino acids. V was trimmed by 4 bases and J by 10 bases, leaving 16 bases between them. CDR3 DNA: TGTGCCTGGAATGACCCAAAACCCGCCTACACCTTC. Protein product: CAWNDPKPAYTF.

This clone was seen a few times. The V call is TRBV4-2, the J call TRBJ2-1; 13 positions agree with TRBD2. The CDR3 extends over 15 amino acids. Germline CDR1 is LGHNA and CDR2 is YNFKEQ. Unmatched junction bases numbered 7, after V lost 6 bases and J lost 8 bases. The CDR3 nucleotides read TGTGCCAGCAGTACCGGGACTAGCGGGACATATGAGCAGTTCTTC. Amino acid sequence: CASSTGTSGTYEQFF.

This sequence joins TRBV11-3 and TRBJ2-3; 11 nucleotides match TRBD2. The CDR3 extends over 16 amino acids. V shed 5 bases and J 2 bases; nucleotides not matched to a gene: 6. In germline, CDR1 is SGHNT, CDR2 YENEEA. CDR3: CASSLGTSGYTDTQYF. The CDR3 nucleotides read TGTGCCAGCAGCCTCGGGACTAGCGGTTACACAGATACGCAGTATTTT.

This clone was observed a few times. This rearrangement joins TRBV7-8 to TRBJ1-2; 8 positions match TRBD1. The V and J ends lost 5 bases and 8 bases, in that order; junction bases with no gene match: 7. The CDR3 has 13 amino acids. CDR1 is SGHVS, CDR2 FQNEAQ, per germline. This chain's CDR3 is CASSRQGPGGYTF. The CDR3 nucleotides are TGTGCCAGCAGCCGACAGGGGCCGGGCGGCTACACCTTC.

The CDR3 sequence is CASSPRLAGGTDTQYF. DNA of the CDR3: TGTGCCAGCAGCCCAAGACTAGCGGGGGGGACAGATACGCAGTATTTT. The V gene is TRBV11-2, the J gene TRBJ2-3; TRBD2 matches at 14 bases. CDR3 length equals 16 residues. The V and J ends lost 5 bases and 3 bases, in that order; junction bases with no gene match: 4. In germline, CDR1 is SGHAT, CDR2 FQNNGV. Looking up the rest from reference TRBV11-2 and TRBJ2-3 gives the full variable domain: EAGVAQSPRYKIIEKRQSVAFWCNPISGHATLYWYQQILGQGPKLLIQFQNNGVVDDSQLPKDRFSAERLKGVDSTLKIQPAKLEDSAVYLCASSPRLAGGTDTQYFGPGTRLTVL.

This clone was counted a few times. The V gene is TRBV29-1, the J gene TRBJ1-3; tentatively, D is TRBD1 (5 bases). V was pared by 7 bases and J by 3 bases, with 10 bases between. CDR3 size: 12 residues. CDR1 and CDR2 from the germline V gene are SQVTM and ANQGSEA. As DNA, the CDR3 is TGCAGCGCAGGGACGGATGGAAACACCATATATTTT. Translated, it gives CSAGTDGNTIYF.

The rearrangement joins TRBV6-6 to TRBJ1-2; D gene unclear. CDR1 and CDR2 from the germline V gene are MNHNY and SVGAGI (reference sequence). Trimming left V 2 bases short and J 7 bases short, with 5 bases between. The CDR3 sequence is 11 residues long. CDR3 in DNA: TGTGCCAGCAGTTACGAGGGTGGCTACACCTTC. It codes for CASSYEGGYTF.

At least ten counts were recorded for this clone. The chain links TRBV7-9 to TRBJ2-7, with 8 bases fitting TRBD1. Germline V gives CDR1 SEHNR, CDR2 FQNEAQ (reference sequence). The trim removed 5 bases at V and 7 bases at J, leaving 13 bases unmatched. The CDR3 is 15 amino acids. CDR3 sequence: CASSAPGQGGREQYF. The CDR3 nucleotides read TGTGCCAGCAGCGCCCCCGGACAGGGCGGGCGGGAGCAGTACTTC.

In its sample, this clone was seen a few times. The J gene is TRBJ2-5, the V gene TRBV9; TRBD2 matches at 11 bases. Germline V gene data show CDR1 as SGDLS and CDR2 as YYNGEE. The trim removed 4 bases at V and 5 bases at J, leaving 4 bases unmatched. This CDR3 contains 14 residues. The CDR3 loop is CASSSGLAVETQYF. The CDR3 nucleotides read TGTGCCAGCAGCTCGGGACTAGCGGTGGAGACCCAGTACTTC.

The J gene is TRBJ2-7, the V gene TRBV4-1, with 7 bases matching TRBD1. The CDR3 spans 15 residues. Germline assignment: CDR1 MGHRA and CDR2 YSYEKL. Trimming took 0 bases from V and 1 from J; bases not matched to a gene: 3. Here the CDR3 reads CASSQDRTGSYEQYF. The CDR3 region has the DNA TGCGCCAGCAGCCAAGATCGGACAGGTTCCTACGAGCAGTACTTC.

This clone has only a few counts. The CDR3 here is CAISETGNQPQHF. In DNA form, the CDR3 reads TGTGCCATCAGTGAAACGGGGAATCAGCCCCAGCATTTT. The chain uses TRBV10-3 and TRBJ1-5, with no clear D. This CDR3 is 13 amino acids long. The ends were cut back, 3 bases at V and 4 bases at J, with 7 bases in the middle. Germline assignment: CDR1 ENHRY and CDR2 SYGVKD.

This clone showed up just a few times. The chain employs TRBV30 and TRBJ1-1; D gene ambiguous. V lost 2 bases, J lost 3 bases, and 10 bases lay in between. CDR1 GTSNPN and CDR2 SVGIG come from the germline V gene (reference sequence). The CDR3 consists of 13 residues. DNA for the CDR3: TGTGCCTGGAGTTCCCGAGGCGACACTGAAGCTTTCTTT. Translated: CAWSSRGDTEAFF.

In its sample, this clone was seen a few times. The chain employs TRBV5-1 and TRBJ2-5; D tentatively reads TRBD1 or TRBD2 (6 bases each). V was cut by 4 bases and J by 2 bases, with 12 bases left in between. The CDR3 runs to 14 residues. CDR1 SGHRS and CDR2 YFSETQ come from the germline V gene. The DNA of the CDR3 is TGCGCCAGCAGCGGCGGGACACCGCAAGAGACCCAGTACTTC. It specifies CASSGGTPQETQYF.

This clone was detected only a few times. The gene calls are TRBV7-2 and TRBJ2-7; 7 nucleotides match TRBD1. This CDR3 has 12 amino acids. V was pared by 5 bases and J by 3 bases, with 1 base of the junction left unmatched. In germline, CDR1 is SGHTA, CDR2 FQGNSA. The CDR3 loop reads CASSGDSYEQYF. CDR3 DNA sequence: TGTGCCAGCAGCGGGGACAGCTACGAGCAGTACTTC.

Only a few counts were recorded for this clone. The rearrangement joins TRBV5-8 to TRBJ1-4; possibly TRBD1 for D (5 bases). Trimming cost V 6 bases and J 5 bases, with 14 bases left between them. Germline-derived CDR1 and CDR2 are SGHTS and YDEGEE. This CDR3 is built from 14 residues. This chain's CDR3 is CASTERQRNEKLFF. CDR3 sequence (DNA): TGTGCCAGCACCGAGAGACAGAGAAATGAAAAACTGTTTTTT.

This clone was observed a handful of times. This chain links TRBV5-8 with TRBJ2-1; 7 bases map to TRBD1. Germline CDR1 SGHTS, CDR2 YDEGEE. Trimming cost V 1 base and J 0 bases; bases outside gene matches: 7. This CDR3 region has 17 residues. The CDR3 is CASSLTAGTASYNEQFF. CDR3 DNA: TGTGCCAGCAGCTTGACAGCCGGGACAGCCTCCTACAATGAGCAGTTCTTC.

This clone has a handful of counts. Other DNA sequences in the same sample also yield this CDR3. V usage is TRBV20-1 and J usage is TRBJ2-5, with a possible D match to TRBD1 (6 bases). Trimming shortened V by 3 bases and J by 5 bases, and 7 bases separated the two germline ends. Per the germline V gene, CDR1 is DFQATT and CDR2 is SNEGSKA (reference sequence). The CDR3 runs to 11 residues. The CDR3 loop reads CSASGGETQYF. CDR3 in DNA: TGCAGTGCTAGTGGGGGCGAGACCCAGTACTTC.

The chain joins TRBV7-8 to TRBJ2-5, with 9 bases lining up with TRBD1. This CDR3 is built from 14 residues. The V segment lost 5 bases and the J segment 5 bases; nucleotides outside the gene matches: 6. The germline CDR1 and CDR2 sequences are SGHVS and FQNEAQ. This chain's CDR3 is CASSLTGGMETQYF. The DNA of the CDR3 is TGTGCCAGCAGCCTGACAGGGGGTATGGAGACCCAGTACTTC.

As regards this clone: The same CDR3 also results from other DNA sequences found in this sample. The chain is built from TRBV5-1 and TRBJ2-7, with D maybe TRBD2 (7 bases). Trimming left V 0 bases short and J 3 bases short, with 13 bases between. Per germline, CDR1 SGHRS and CDR2 YFSETQ. The CDR3 is 15 amino acids. CDR3 nucleotide sequence: TGCGCCAGCAGCTTGGGTGGCGGGGGCTTCTACGAGCAGTACTTC. It specifies CASSLGGGGFYEQYF.

This clone came up a few times. CDR3 nucleotide sequence: TGCGCCAGCAGCCGACTTAGCGGGGAGGGAGGCACTGAAGCTTTCTTT. Translating gives CASSRLSGEGGTEAFF. The chain links TRBV4-3 to TRBJ1-1, with D unclear. Looked up from germline, CDR1 is LGHNA and CDR2 is YSLEER. The V end was cut by 4 bases, the J end by 4 bases, with 19 bases between. This CDR3 spans 16 amino acids.

This clone was seen more than once but under ten times. The chain couples TRBV7-8 to TRBJ1-4, with D tentatively TRBD1 (6 bases). Germline CDR1 and CDR2: SGHVS and FQNEAQ. The CDR3 totals 14 residues. With 5 bases removed from V and 7 bases from J, the gap between germline ends came to 14 bases. The CDR3 sequence: CASSRTGMSEKLFF. CDR3 coding DNA: TGTGCCAGCAGCAGAACAGGGATGAGTGAAAAACTGTTTTTT.

This clone has a handful of counts. The V and J genes are TRBV5-1 and TRBJ2-3; 11 bases align to TRBD1. V dropped 2 bases and J dropped 7; count of bases not matched to a gene: 3. The CDR3 extends over 14 amino acids. Germline V gene sequence: CDR1 SGHRS, CDR2 YFSETQ. The CDR3 nucleotides are TGCGCCAGCAGCTTAGGACAGGGGGCATATACGCAGTATTTT. Protein: CASSLGQGAYTQYF.

This clone was seen only a few times. The rearrangement uses TRBV7-6 and TRBJ1-1; no firm D call. Germline V gene sequence: CDR1 SGHVS, CDR2 FNYEAQ. This CDR3 contains 13 residues. Between the trimmed V and J ends, which lost 3 bases and 6 bases, there was a span of 11 bases. The CDR3 protein is CASSFGVTAEAFF. The DNA of the CDR3 is TGTGCCAGCAGCTTTGGGGTAACCGCTGAAGCTTTCTTT.

Many counts were recorded for this clone. This chain uses TRBV29-1 with TRBJ2-7; no clear D gene. This CDR3 spans 11 amino acids. The germline V gene encodes CDR1 SQVTM and CDR2 ANQGSEA. Trimming removed 3 bases at V and 3 bases at J, with 6 bases between. CDR3 residues: CSVDSLYEQYF. CDR3 in DNA: TGCAGCGTTGACAGCCTCTACGAGCAGTACTTC.